This T cell receptor beta chain originates from a study of cytomegalovirus exposure and HLA in healthy donors. V was clipped by 8 bases and J by 4 bases, with 18 bases between them. Germline lookup yields CDR1 SGHDN and CDR2 FVKESK. The CDR3 has 15 amino acids. PCR involved 60 Vbeta and 13 Jbeta primers. Generated by immunoSEQ multiplex PCR, the TCRdb table keeps only in-frame clones and is missing some. The data hold 75,000 to 80,000 clones, with around 65% observed a single time. This chain joins TRBV14 and TRBJ2-1, with TRBD1 as a possible D gene (6 bases). Sequencing was done on a sample of PBMCs. The receptor was derived from a man between 60 and 75 years old in good health and CMV-seropositive. CDR3 nucleotide sequence: TGTGCCAGCGGCCCACAGGGAGTGAGGTACAATGAGCAGTTCTTC. This translates into CASGPQGVRYNEQFF.